This entry lists 9 T cell receptor beta chains sequenced from one sample in a study of beta chain features in type 1 diabetes. Since all of the isolated RNA was reverse transcribed, expressed TCRB transcripts were what got sequenced. TCRdb keeps only in-frame clones here, not all; method: immunoSEQ multiplex PCR. Among thousands of clones listed, around three quarters were seen once. Sequencing was done on a sample of Tregs from blood. Source of these receptors: a woman aged 18-29 years in good health.

This chain uses TRBV29-1 with TRBJ1-1, with D maybe TRBD1 (6 bases). V shed 4 bases and J shed 0 bases, with 12 bases lying between them. The CDR3 contains 14 residues. Germline lookup yields CDR1 SQVTM and CDR2 ANQGSEA. This chain's CDR3 is CSVAQGPMNTEAFF. The CDR3 DNA follows: TGCAGCGTTGCACAGGGCCCCATGAACACTGAAGCTTTCTTT.

The rearrangement joins TRBV5-4 to TRBJ2-3; D is perhaps TRBD2 (6 bases). The CDR3 has 14 amino acids. Trimming cost V 2 bases and J 1 base, with 8 bases left between them. Germline V CDR1 and CDR2: SGHNT, YYREEE (reference sequence). The CDR3 here is CASSFSGGTDTQYF. The CDR3, as DNA: TGTGCCAGCAGCTTCTCGGGAGGCACAGATACGCAGTATTTT.

The chain couples TRBV15 to TRBJ1-2; maybe TRBD1 (5 bases). CDR1 is LNHNV and CDR2 is YYDKDF in the germline V gene (reference sequence). Between the trimmed V and J ends, which lost 5 bases and 2 bases, there was a span of 12 bases. The CDR3 covers 14 residues. CDR3 coding DNA: TGTGCCACCAGCTATCCAGGGAAGAACTATGGCTACACCTTC. Protein sequence: CATSYPGKNYGYTF.

V is TRBV30 and J is TRBJ1-1; the match to TRBD1 covers 7 bases. This CDR3 region has 15 residues. CDR1 GTSNPN and CDR2 SVGIG come from the germline V gene (reference sequence). The J segment lost 6 bases and the V segment lost 5 bases, leaving 15 bases of the junction unmatched. CDR3 sequence (DNA): TGTGCCTGGGGAGAGGGGGCGCGGTTGGGGGCTGAAGCTTTCTTT. It is translated as CAWGEGARLGAEAFF.

V usage is TRBV7-3 and J usage is TRBJ2-2, with TRBD2 matching 9 bases. The germline CDR1 and CDR2 sequences are SGHTA and FQGTGA. After removal of 5 bases from V and 3 bases from J, the junction contained 7 bases not matched to a gene. The CDR3 loop spans 16 amino acids. CDR3 sequence (DNA): TGTGCCAGCAGCCGCGGGGGGGGGATGGACACCGGGGAGCTGTTTTTT. Its protein product is CASSRGGGMDTGELFF. The full variable domain, its missing parts supplied by reference TRBV7-3 and TRBJ2-2, is GAGVSQTPSNKVTEKGKYVELRCDPISGHTALYWYRQSLGQGPEFLIYFQGTGAADDSGLPNDRFFAVRPEGSVSTLKIQRTERGDSAVYLCASSRGGGMDTGELFFGEGSRLTVL.

The chain is built from TRBV29-1 and TRBJ1-3; D is unresolved. This CDR3 comprises 13 residues. Trimming shortened V by 4 bases and J by 0 bases, and 7 bases separated the two germline ends. Germline V lookup: CDR1 SQVTM, CDR2 ANQGSEA. CDR3 protein: CSVGWSSGNTIYF. CDR3 sequence (DNA): TGCAGCGTTGGGTGGAGCTCTGGAAACACCATATATTTT.

This clone has only a few counts. The chain carries TRBV29-1 and TRBJ2-1; 7 positions agree with TRBD1. Germline loops: CDR1 SQVTM, CDR2 ANQGSEA. After removal of 7 bases from V and 6 bases from J, the junction contained 3 bases not matched to a gene. This CDR3 comprises 11 residues. The CDR3 here is CSGGQFNEQFF. CDR3 nucleotide sequence: TGCAGCGGGGGACAGTTCAATGAGCAGTTCTTC.

This clone was seen a single time. The V gene is TRBV7-9, the J gene TRBJ2-1; D perhaps matches TRBD1 (5 bases). V dropped 5 bases and J dropped 8 bases, with 13 bases sitting between them. From germline, CDR1 is SEHNR and CDR2 FQNEAQ (reference sequence). The CDR3 has 13 amino acids. Here the CDR3 reads CASSVLWGHEQFF. Written as DNA, the CDR3 is TGTGCCAGCAGCGTACTCTGGGGCCATGAGCAGTTCTTC. The full variable domain, completed using reference TRBV7-9 and TRBJ2-1, is DTGVSQNPRHKITKRGQNVTFRCDPISEHNRLYWYRQTLGQGPEFLTYFQNEAQLEKSRLLSDRFSAERPKGSFSTLEIQRTEQGDSAMYLCASSVLWGHEQFFGPGTRLTVL.

CDR3: CASSPQGGADSPLHF. CDR3 in DNA: TGTGCCAGCAGCCCCCAGGGAGGGGCCGATTCACCCCTCCACTTT. The gene calls are TRBV5-4 and TRBJ1-6; a weak D match, TRBD1 (5 bases). Trimming took off 4 bases at V and 8 bases at J, with 16 bases between the two ends. The CDR3 has 15 residues. Germline CDR1 is SGHNT and CDR2 is YYREEE (reference sequence).